This T cell receptor (beta chain) was recovered during a study of T cells in localized non-small cell lung cancer. The CDR3 covers 15 residues. Germline V gene sequence: CDR1 SGDLS, CDR2 YYNGEE. Trimming removed 1 base at V and 3 bases at J, with 14 bases between. Profiled with immunoSEQ multiplex PCR; TCRdb holds only in-frame clones, not every one. The sample shows tens of thousands of clones, around four fifths of them seen only once. This chain joins TRBV9 and TRBJ2-7; the D gene is possibly TRBD1 (7 bases). This receptor was taken from a man between 40 and 69 years old with stage III lung adenocarcinoma. Sequences were derived from peripheral blood mononuclear cells, sampled before any cancer treatment. The CDR3 region is CASSVQGGAYYEQYF. DNA for the CDR3: TGTGCCAGCAGCGTACAGGGGGGAGCGTACTACGAGCAGTACTTC.